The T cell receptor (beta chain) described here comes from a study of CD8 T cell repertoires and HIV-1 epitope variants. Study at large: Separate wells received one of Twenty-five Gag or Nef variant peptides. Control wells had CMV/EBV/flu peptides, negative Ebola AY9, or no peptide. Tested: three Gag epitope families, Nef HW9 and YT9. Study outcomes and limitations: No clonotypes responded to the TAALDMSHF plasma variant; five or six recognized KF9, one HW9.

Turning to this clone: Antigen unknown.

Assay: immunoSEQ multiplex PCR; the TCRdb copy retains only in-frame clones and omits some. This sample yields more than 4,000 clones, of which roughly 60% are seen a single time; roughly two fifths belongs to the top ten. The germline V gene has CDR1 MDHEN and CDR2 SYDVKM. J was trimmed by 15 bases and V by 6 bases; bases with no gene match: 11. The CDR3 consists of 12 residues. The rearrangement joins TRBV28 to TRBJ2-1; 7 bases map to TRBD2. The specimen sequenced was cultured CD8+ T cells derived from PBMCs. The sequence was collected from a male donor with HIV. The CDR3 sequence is CASSRGSGDGFF. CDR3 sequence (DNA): TGTGCCAGCAGCCGGGGGAGCGGGGATGGGTTCTTC. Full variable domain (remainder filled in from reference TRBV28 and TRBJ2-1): DVKVTQSSRYLVKRTGEKVFLECVQDMDHENMFWYRQDPGLGLRLIYFSYDVKMKEKGDIPEGYSVSREKKERFSLILESASTNQTSMYLCASSRGSGDGFFGPGTRLTVL.